This T cell receptor (beta chain) was captured by sequencing in a study of blood T cell repertoires in COVID-19. The table came from immunoSEQ multiplex PCR; TCRdb's copy has only in-frame clones and leaves some out. Of some 460,000 clones in the sample, around 89% were seen once. V was clipped by 8 bases and J by 5 bases, with 20 bases between them. CDR3 length: 15 residues. Germline lookup yields CDR1 PRHDT and CDR2 FYEKMQ (reference sequence). Material for sequencing was peripheral blood. This sequence originates from a woman in her 30s with acute or convalescent COVID-19. The chain uses TRBV13 and TRBJ2-3; D might be TRBD2 (7 bases). CDR3 DNA sequence: TGTGCCAGCCACCCCGCGGGGGCTGGCAGAGATACGCAGTATTTT. Translating it yields CASHPAGAGRDTQYF.